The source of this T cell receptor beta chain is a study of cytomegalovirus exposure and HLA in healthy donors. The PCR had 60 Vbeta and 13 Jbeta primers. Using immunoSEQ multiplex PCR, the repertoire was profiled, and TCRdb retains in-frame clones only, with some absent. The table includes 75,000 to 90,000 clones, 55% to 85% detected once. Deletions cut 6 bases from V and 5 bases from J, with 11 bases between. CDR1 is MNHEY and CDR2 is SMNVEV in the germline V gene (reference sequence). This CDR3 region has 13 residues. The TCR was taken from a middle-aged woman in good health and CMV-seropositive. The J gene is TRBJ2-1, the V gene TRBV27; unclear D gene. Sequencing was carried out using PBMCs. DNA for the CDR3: TGTGCCAGCAGGGTCTTAGCAGACAATGAGCAGTTCTTC. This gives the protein CASRVLADNEQFF.